This T cell receptor beta chain was profiled in a study of healthy donors' naive CD4 and CD8 T cells. Study outcomes and limitations: Reportedly, most V and J gene segments showed naive CD4+ versus CD8+ bias.

As concerns this clonotype: Its target is unknown.

Each TCR library used 500 ng of total RNA and a linear amplification protocol. TCRdb passed the reads through MiXCR, listing each CDR3 protein once. The sample holds approximately 180,000 distinct CDR3 sequences, nearly 75% seen once. Source material: naive CD4+ and CD8+ T cells sorted from blood, pooled from several donors. The clonotype originates from a pool of human donors in good health; the sample pools cells from several healthy donors.

The CDR3 coding sequence is TGTGCCAGCAGTTTAGGGGACTCCAGCTCCTACGAGCAGTACTTC. Protein sequence: CASSLGDSSSYEQYF. V usage is TRBV27 and J usage is TRBJ2-7, with a tentative D call TRBD2 (6 bases). CDR1 is MNHEY and CDR2 is SMNVEV in the germline V gene (reference sequence). There are 15 residues in the CDR3. V lost 2 bases to trimming and J lost 0 bases, with 11 bases between them.